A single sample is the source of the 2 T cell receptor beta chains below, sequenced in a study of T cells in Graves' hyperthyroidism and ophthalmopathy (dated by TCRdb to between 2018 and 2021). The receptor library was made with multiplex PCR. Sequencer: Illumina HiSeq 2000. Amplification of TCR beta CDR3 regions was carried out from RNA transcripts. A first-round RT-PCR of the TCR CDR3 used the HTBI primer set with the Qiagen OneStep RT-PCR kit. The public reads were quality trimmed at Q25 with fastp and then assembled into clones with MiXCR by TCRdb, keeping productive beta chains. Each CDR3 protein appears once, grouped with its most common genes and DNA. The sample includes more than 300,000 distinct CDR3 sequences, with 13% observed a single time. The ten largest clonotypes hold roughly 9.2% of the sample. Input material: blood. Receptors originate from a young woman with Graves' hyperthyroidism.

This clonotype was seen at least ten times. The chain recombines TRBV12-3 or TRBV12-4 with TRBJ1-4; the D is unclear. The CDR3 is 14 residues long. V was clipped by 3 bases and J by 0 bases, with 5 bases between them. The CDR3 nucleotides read TGTGCCAGCAGTTTTTCCACAACTAATGAAAAACTGTTTTTT. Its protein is CASSFSTTNEKLFF.

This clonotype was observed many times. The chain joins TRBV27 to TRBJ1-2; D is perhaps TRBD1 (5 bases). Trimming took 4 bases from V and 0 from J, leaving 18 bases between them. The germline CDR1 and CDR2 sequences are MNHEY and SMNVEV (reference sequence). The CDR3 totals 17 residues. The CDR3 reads CASSSRQSAGTNYGYTF. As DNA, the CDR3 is TGTGCCAGCAGTTCCCGACAGTCAGCAGGAACTAACTATGGCTACACCTTC.